The 32 T cell receptor beta chains below all came from one sample that was sequenced in a study of early T cells in non-severe SARS-CoV-2 infection. From the 5' RACE reads, TCRdb called clonotypes with MiXCR, one entry per CDR3 protein. The sample holds 35,000 to 50,000 distinct CDR3 sequences, approximately 7.1% seen once. The sequenced sample was whole blood. These receptors were taken from an adult who was a healthcare worker with PCR-confirmed SARS-CoV-2 infection or an uninfected control (not recorded which).

This clonotype occurred a few times. The V gene is TRBV19, the J gene TRBJ1-2, with D possibly matching TRBD1 (5 bases). CDR3 length equals 17 residues. V lost 8 bases to trimming and J lost 0 bases, with 22 bases between them. Germline V lookup: CDR1 LNHDA, CDR2 SQIVND (reference sequence). As DNA, the CDR3 is TGTGCCAGTGACGATGGGGGATCAACATCAGCTAACTATGGCTACACCTTC. Its protein product is CASDDGGSTSANYGYTF.

The chain employs TRBV2 and TRBJ1-2; D perhaps matches TRBD1 (5 bases). Germline values: CDR1 SNHLY, CDR2 FYNNEI. This CDR3 spans 13 amino acids. V was trimmed by 7 bases and J by 1 base, leaving 10 bases between them. The CDR3 DNA reads TGTGCCAGCACGACAGTGATTAACTATGGCTACACCTTC. This encodes CASTTVINYGYTF.

This clonotype appeared many times. The chain links TRBV9 to TRBJ1-5; D call uncertain. The CDR3 contains 15 residues. The V end lost 0 bases, the J end lost 0 bases, and 7 bases lay between the germline ends. Germline CDR1 is SGDLS and CDR2 is YYNGEE. CDR3 nucleotides: TGTGCCAGCAGCGTAGACGGCGATAGCAATCAGCCCCAGCATTTT. Amino acids: CASSVDGDSNQPQHF.

The chain couples TRBV27 to TRBJ2-7; TRBD1 matches 7 bases. The CDR3 covers 14 residues. The germline V gene encodes CDR1 MNHEY and CDR2 SMNVEV (reference sequence). The V and J ends lost 6 bases and 2 bases, in that order; junction bases with no gene match: 7. The CDR3 coding sequence is TGTGCCAGCAGCCGAGACAGGGACACCTACGAGCAGTACTTC. Protein product: CASSRDRDTYEQYF.

The chain carries TRBV20-1 and TRBJ2-7, with D possibly TRBD1 on 5 matching bases. V lost 6 bases and J 4 bases, leaving 25 bases between the germline ends. CDR1 and CDR2 (germline): DFQATT, SNEGSKA (reference sequence). The CDR3 is 16 amino acids. CDR3 DNA: TGCAGTGCCCTGAGGCCGACGCCGGACATTCGGTACGAGCAGTACTTC. Its translation: CSALRPTPDIRYEQYF.

This clonotype was seen a handful of times. Germline is not matched at one junction end, which may reflect a read error. The rearrangement uses TRBV6-2 or TRBV6-3 and TRBJ2-7, with 9 bases fitting TRBD1. CDR1 is MNHEY and CDR2 is SVGEGT in the germline V gene. This CDR3 is 19 amino acids long. As DNA, the CDR3 is TGTGCCAGCAGTTACCGTACAAGCCGGGACAGGGTTTGGACCTACGAGCAGTGCTTC. It translates to CASSYRTSRDRVWTYEQCF.

This sequence joins TRBV30 and TRBJ2-7; D possibly corresponds to TRBD1 (6 bases). Trimming removed 5 bases from V and 2 bases from J, with 10 bases in between. The length of the CDR3 is 12 residues. Germline-derived CDR1 and CDR2 are GTSNPN and SVGIG (reference sequence). CDR3: CAWGDIPYEQYF. In DNA, the CDR3 is TGTGCCTGGGGGGACATTCCCTACGAGCAGTACTTC.

CDR3 in DNA: TGCAGTGCTAGAGATGGAGGGGGCGGCTCCTACGAGCAGTACTTC. Translated: CSARDGGGGSYEQYF. V usage is TRBV20-1 and J usage is TRBJ2-7; possible D gene TRBD1, 7 bases. CDR1 and CDR2 from the germline V gene are DFQATT and SNEGSKA (reference sequence). V lost 0 bases and J lost 0, with 12 bases in between. The CDR3 loop spans 15 amino acids.

At least ten counts were recorded for this clonotype. The chain recombines TRBV5-8 with TRBJ2-1; D may be TRBD2 (7 bases). This CDR3 comprises 14 residues. Per the germline V gene, CDR1 is SGHTS and CDR2 is YDEGEE. Trimming took off 6 bases at V and 7 bases at J, with 17 bases between the two ends. CDR3 residues: CASTPGGAINEQFF. The CDR3 DNA is TGTGCCAGCACCCCGGGGGGCGCGATAAATGAGCAGTTCTTC.

The V gene is TRBV5-1, the J gene TRBJ2-7, with D unclear. This CDR3 has 14 residues. Germline CDR1 reads SGHRS; CDR2 reads YFSETQ. Trimming removed 0 bases from V and 2 bases from J, with 9 bases in between. The CDR3 bases are TGCGCCAGCAGCTTGGATCCAGGAACCTACGAGCAGTACTTC. This codes for CASSLDPGTYEQYF.

The V call is TRBV14, the J call TRBJ2-7; perhaps TRBD1 as D (6 bases). Per the germline V gene, CDR1 is SGHDN and CDR2 is FVKESK. The V end lost 5 bases, the J end lost 0 bases, and 14 bases lay between the germline ends. CDR3 length: 15 residues. This chain's CDR3 is CASSFGQGSSYEQYF. DNA of the CDR3: TGTGCCAGCAGCTTCGGCCAGGGGAGCTCCTACGAGCAGTACTTC.

Details on this clonotype: The junction shows a germline mismatch at one end, possibly a read error. This chain uses TRBV3-1 with TRBJ2-6, with 7 bases aligning to TRBD1. The CDR3 has 15 residues. Germline assignment: CDR1 LGHDT and CDR2 YNNKEL (reference sequence). The CDR3 region is CASSRDSSGANVPTF. The CDR3 DNA reads TGTGCCAGCAGCCGGGACAGCTCTGGGGCCAACGTCCCGACTTTC.

CDR3 loop: CASSLGAGVVDTQYF. In DNA, the CDR3 is TGTGCCAGCAGCTTAGGCGCAGGGGTCGTAGATACGCAGTATTTT. This sequence joins TRBV7-9 and TRBJ2-3; D perhaps matches TRBD1 (6 bases). V dropped 1 base and J dropped 5 bases, with 13 bases sitting between them. This CDR3 is built from 15 residues. Looked up from germline, CDR1 is SEHNR and CDR2 is FQNEAQ (reference sequence).

The V and J genes are TRBV11-1 and TRBJ2-3; D is possibly TRBD1 or TRBD2 (6 bases each). The CDR3 covers 12 residues. Germline CDR1 and CDR2: SGHAT and FQDESV (reference sequence). Trimming took off 4 bases at V and 8 bases at J, with 10 bases between the two ends. CDR3: CASSSGGGTQYF. Here the CDR3 DNA reads TGTGCCAGCAGCTCTGGAGGGGGTACGCAGTATTTT.

The table lists this clonotype with many counts. The chain has TRBV7-9 and TRBJ2-1; TRBD1 is a possible D gene (6 bases). Trimming shortened V by 5 bases and J by 2 bases, and 13 bases separated the two germline ends. Germline CDR1 is SEHNR and CDR2 is FQNEAQ (reference sequence). This CDR3 region has 15 residues. The CDR3 is CASSAGTNPYNEQFF. As DNA, the CDR3 is TGTGCCAGCAGCGCCGGGACAAATCCCTACAATGAGCAGTTCTTC.

Ten or more counts support this clonotype. V is TRBV3-1 and J is TRBJ2-5; 11 nucleotides line up with TRBD2. After removal of 5 bases from V and 5 bases from J, the junction contained 4 bases not matched to a gene. CDR3 size: 14 residues. The V gene's germline CDR1 is LGHDT and CDR2 YNNKEL (reference sequence). The CDR3 coding sequence is TGTGCCAGCAGCGTTAGCGGGGGGGATGAGACCCAGTACTTC. Its translation: CASSVSGGDETQYF.

This clonotype was found a few times. The chain has TRBV12-3 or TRBV12-4 and TRBJ1-4; D is ambiguous. The CDR3 covers 12 residues. V was clipped by 6 bases and J by 0 bases, with 2 bases between them. The CDR3 loop reads CASRATNEKLFF. The CDR3 DNA sequence: TGTGCCAGCAGAGCAACTAATGAAAAACTGTTTTTT.

This clonotype was counted a few times. J is TRBJ2-3 and V is TRBV10-3; TRBD2 agrees at 12 bases. The V gene end was trimmed by 6 bases and the J gene end by 4 bases; junction bases not matched to a gene: 2. CDR3 size: 14 residues. Germline CDR1 reads ENHRY; CDR2 reads SYGVKD. The CDR3 reads CAISPSGGADTQYF. The CDR3 DNA reads as TGTGCCATCAGCCCTAGCGGGGGGGCAGATACGCAGTATTTT.

This clonotype showed up just a few times. The chain carries TRBV6-6 and TRBJ2-1; D gene uncertain. Trimming cost V 5 bases and J 7 bases, with 6 bases left between them. Germline CDR1 MNHNY, CDR2 SVGAGI (reference sequence). This CDR3 region has 11 residues. The CDR3 loop reads CASSPQNEQFF. The CDR3 DNA reads as TGTGCCAGCAGTCCACAGAATGAGCAGTTCTTC.

This clonotype was found many times. CDR3 sequence (DNA): TGTGCCAGCAGCGACGGACAGGGGATTTACGAGCAGTACTTC. The encoded protein is CASSDGQGIYEQYF. This sequence joins TRBV9 and TRBJ2-7, with 9 nucleotides matching TRBD1. The length of the CDR3 is 14 residues. CDR1 and CDR2 (germline): SGDLS, YYNGEE. V was pared by 3 bases and J by 4 bases, with 5 bases of the junction left unmatched.

This clonotype was seen only a few times. V usage is TRBV6-1 and J usage is TRBJ1-2; D is perhaps TRBD1 (6 bases). Germline V gene data show CDR1 as MNHNS and CDR2 as SASEGT. The CDR3 consists of 15 residues. V was cut by 6 bases and J by 0 bases, with 14 bases left in between. CDR3: CASRRTGITNYGYTF. The CDR3 nucleotides read TGTGCCAGCAGGCGAACAGGGATCACTAACTATGGCTACACCTTC.

The chain couples TRBV4-3 to TRBJ1-2; 9 positions agree with TRBD1. V was clipped by 4 bases and J by 4 bases; unmatched bases: 13. The CDR3 has 17 amino acids. CDR1 is LGHNA, CDR2 YSLEER, per germline. Here the CDR3 reads CASSPDPRQGVPYGYTF. In nucleotides, the CDR3 is TGCGCCAGCAGCCCAGATCCACGACAGGGGGTCCCCTATGGCTACACCTTC.

A few counts support this clonotype. This chain uses TRBV20-1 with TRBJ2-7, with D perhaps matching TRBD1 (5 bases). Germline assignment: CDR1 DFQATT and CDR2 SNEGSKA (reference sequence). The CDR3 loop spans 15 amino acids. V was pared by 3 bases and J by 0 bases, with 15 bases between. This chain's CDR3 is CSASETGYSSYEQYF. The CDR3 bases are TGCAGTGCTAGCGAAACAGGATACAGCTCCTACGAGCAGTACTTC.

The table lists this clonotype with many counts. A read error may produce the germline difference seen at one junction end. This chain connects TRBV19 to TRBJ1-1; weak D call: TRBD1 (5 bases). CDR3 length equals 15 residues. Germline-derived CDR1 and CDR2 are LNHDA and SQIVND (reference sequence). The CDR3 loop is CASSIGGSLNAEAFF. Written as DNA, the CDR3 is TGTGCCAGTAGTATAGGGGGCAGCCTGAACGCTGAAGCTTTCTTT.

This clonotype was seen a few times. This chain uses TRBV7-8 with TRBJ1-2; tentatively, D is TRBD1 (5 bases). The germline V and J ends were trimmed by 1 base and 3 bases, with 15 bases remaining between them. The CDR3 runs to 16 residues. Looked up from germline, CDR1 is SGHVS and CDR2 is FQNEAQ. The CDR3 bases are TGTGCCAGCAGCTTAGTTGCGGCGGGGGATTACTATGGCTACACCTTC. Its translation is CASSLVAAGDYYGYTF.

This clonotype was detected many times. Written as DNA, the CDR3 is TGCGCCAGCAGCCAAGGCCGGGACAGGGCCCACGAGCAGTACTTC. Encoded protein: CASSQGRDRAHEQYF. V usage is TRBV4-3 and J usage is TRBJ2-7; 9 nucleotides match TRBD1. Germline CDR1 and CDR2: LGHNA and YSLEER. V lost 1 base to trimming and J lost 5 bases; unmatched junction nucleotides: 6. The CDR3 length is 15 residues.

The V and J genes are TRBV5-6 and TRBJ1-3; TRBD1 is a possible D gene (6 bases). Germline V gene sequence: CDR1 SGHDT, CDR2 YYEEEE. With 3 bases removed from V and 6 bases from J, the gap between germline ends came to 16 bases. The CDR3 sequence is 15 residues long. CDR3 DNA: TGTGCCAGCAGCTCGCTTCGACAGGAAAAAAACACCATATATTTT. Translation: CASSSLRQEKNTIYF.

This clonotype was counted a few times. J is TRBJ2-6 and V is TRBV7-9, with TRBD2 matching over 9 bases. This CDR3 has 20 residues. Unmatched junction bases numbered 12, after V lost 3 bases and J lost 0 bases. The germline gives CDR1 SEHNR, CDR2 FQNEAQ (reference sequence). The DNA of the CDR3 is TGTGCCAGCAGCTTTAGATTCGCTAGCGGGATAAGCTCTGGGGCCAACGTCCTGACTTTC. This gives the protein CASSFRFASGISSGANVLTF.

In this sample, this clonotype turned up a few times. V and J are TRBV2 and TRBJ2-5; D unclear. This CDR3 comprises 13 residues. Germline loops: CDR1 SNHLY, CDR2 FYNNEI. V lost 5 bases, J lost 2 bases, and 9 bases lay in between. The CDR3 spells CASSLNEQETQYF. The CDR3 region has the DNA TGTGCCAGCAGTCTCAATGAACAAGAGACCCAGTACTTC.

This clonotype was counted at least ten times. J is TRBJ1-6 and V is TRBV7-6, with TRBD1 as a possible D gene (5 bases). The ends were cut back, 5 bases at V and 7 bases at J, with 15 bases in the middle. There are 15 residues in the CDR3. Germline V lookup: CDR1 SGHVS, CDR2 FNYEAQ. CDR3: CASSQSDSVNSPLHF. The CDR3 coding sequence is TGTGCCAGCAGCCAAAGCGACAGCGTCAATTCACCCCTCCACTTT.

This clonotype was counted at least ten times. This chain connects TRBV6-5 to TRBJ2-1; D gene unclear. There are 14 residues in the CDR3. Germline V gene lookup returns CDR1 MNHEY and CDR2 SVGAGI. The V end was cut by 6 bases, the J end by 9 bases, with 18 bases between. CDR3 in DNA: TGTGCCAGCAGCCCGCGCCAATTTAAGGGTGAGCAGTTCTTC. Protein product: CASSPRQFKGEQFF.

The rearrangement links TRBV2 to TRBJ2-2; 8 bases agree with TRBD2. The V gene end was trimmed by 4 bases and the J gene end by 5 bases; junction bases not matched to a gene: 6. Germline assignment: CDR1 SNHLY and CDR2 FYNNEI. CDR3 size: 15 residues. CDR3 amino acids: CASSGAGGTTGELFF. The DNA for the CDR3 is TGTGCCAGCAGTGGCGCGGGGGGCACAACCGGGGAGCTGTTTTTT. Together with reference TRBV2 and TRBJ2-2, the CDR3 gives the full variable domain: EPEVTQTPSHQVTQMGQEVILRCVPISNHLYFYWYRQILGQKVEFLVSFYNNEISEKSEIFDDQFSVERPDGSNFTLKIRSTKLEDSAMYFCASSGAGGTTGELFFGEGSRLTVL.